Presented here are 32 T cell receptor beta chains from one specimen sequenced in a study of identical twins. From the 5' RACE reads, TCRdb called clonotypes with MiXCR, one entry per CDR3 protein. The sample yields 250,000 to 300,000 distinct CDR3 sequences, roughly 8.6% seen once. These data also featured in a second study, about yellow fever vaccine responses in identical twins.

The sequenced sample was CD8+ T cells sorted from blood. These receptors all stem from a young woman in good health.

This clonotype has a count of ten or more. V gene TRBV6-5 combines with J gene TRBJ1-1, with 7 bases identical to TRBD1. With 2 bases clipped from V and 2 bases from J, the junction kept 2 bases outside the gene matches. Per the germline V gene, CDR1 is MNHEY and CDR2 is SVGAGI. This CDR3 has 14 amino acids. In DNA, the CDR3 is TGTGCCAGCAGTTACGGGACAGTAAACACTGAAGCTTTCTTT. It specifies CASSYGTVNTEAFF.

This clonotype was picked up many times. The chain joins TRBV4-3 to TRBJ1-1; 7 positions agree with TRBD1. Germline-derived CDR1 and CDR2 are LGHNA and YSLEER. The CDR3 spans 16 residues. The junction had 8 bases not matched to a gene; V was cut back by 4 bases and J by 0 bases. CDR3 DNA: TGCGCCAGCAGCCTCCGGACAGGTTTCTTGAACACTGAAGCTTTCTTT. The encoded protein is CASSLRTGFLNTEAFF.

V usage is TRBV6-5 and J usage is TRBJ1-5; D gene unclear. The CDR3 sequence is 11 residues long. Germline V CDR1 and CDR2: MNHEY, SVGAGI. Trimming took off 8 bases at V and 2 bases at J, with 4 bases between the two ends. The chain's CDR3 is CASLGNQPQHF. DNA for the CDR3: TGTGCCAGCCTGGGCAATCAGCCCCAGCATTTT.

This clonotype has at least ten counts. The chain combines TRBV3-1 with TRBJ2-6; 10 nucleotides match TRBD1. V was clipped by 4 bases and J by 0 bases; unmatched bases: 6. Germline CDR1 is LGHDT and CDR2 is YNNKEL (reference sequence). The CDR3 runs 18 residues. The DNA for the CDR3 is TGTGCCAGCAGCCCTCAGACAGGGGGCCTCTCTGGGGCCAACGTCCTGACTTTC. Its protein product is CASSPQTGGLSGANVLTF.

The genes are TRBV11-2 and TRBJ2-1, with 8 positions matching TRBD2. The length of the CDR3 is 16 residues. Germline loops: CDR1 SGHAT, CDR2 FQNNGV. The junction had 13 bases not matched to a gene; V was cut back by 4 bases and J by 8 bases. The CDR3: CASSSPLSGSGDEQFF. Here the CDR3 DNA reads TGTGCCAGCAGCTCCCCCTTAAGCGGGAGTGGCGATGAGCAGTTCTTC.

The CDR3 loop is CASSSSSGSNNEQFF. CDR3 DNA sequence: TGTGCCAGCAGTTCTAGTAGCGGGTCCAACAATGAGCAGTTCTTC. The genes are TRBV12-3 or TRBV12-4 and TRBJ2-1, with 7 bases lining up with TRBD2. The trim removed 4 bases at V and 5 bases at J, leaving 8 bases unmatched. This CDR3 is built from 15 residues.

This clonotype was detected ten times or more. The chain joins TRBV9 to TRBJ2-7; 9 positions match TRBD1. Germline V gene data show CDR1 as SGDLS and CDR2 as YYNGEE. The CDR3 is made up of 15 amino acids. Trimming took 4 bases from V and 1 from J; bases not matched to a gene: 6. The CDR3 here is CASSPRDRVSYEQYF. DNA of the CDR3: TGTGCCAGCAGCCCCCGGGACAGGGTGTCCTACGAGCAGTACTTC. Looking up the rest from reference TRBV9 and TRBJ2-7 gives the full variable domain: DSGVTQTPKHLITATGQRVTLRCSPRSGDLSVYWYQQSLDQGLQFLIQYYNGEERAKGNILERFSAQQFPDLHSELNLSSLELGDSALYFCASSPRDRVSYEQYFGPGTRLTVT.

In this sample, this clonotype turned up many times. The V and J genes are TRBV28 and TRBJ2-7; D remains unclear. The CDR3 is made up of 13 amino acids. Germline CDR1 and CDR2: MDHEN and SYDVKM. With 8 bases removed from V and 4 bases from J, the gap between germline ends came to 15 bases. The CDR3: CASHGDLRYEQYF. The CDR3 DNA is TGTGCCAGCCACGGTGACCTTAGGTACGAGCAGTACTTC.

The V gene is TRBV11-2, the J gene TRBJ2-6; D is perhaps TRBD1 or TRBD2 (6 bases each). The length of the CDR3 is 16 residues. The ends were cut back, 2 bases at V and 2 bases at J, with 10 bases in the middle. Germline CDR1 SGHAT, CDR2 FQNNGV. Here the CDR3 DNA reads TGTGCCAGCAGCTTATCGGGGGCCCCTGGGGCCAACGTCCTGACTTTC. Translating it yields CASSLSGAPGANVLTF.

The sample holds a few counts of this clonotype. This chain joins TRBV5-6 and TRBJ2-5; TRBD2 matches at 8 bases. The germline V gene has CDR1 SGHDT and CDR2 YYEEEE. The CDR3 contains 15 residues. Germline trimming cut 2 bases from V and 5 bases from J; bases unmatched to any gene: 8. The CDR3 protein is CASSFGVAGHETQYF. The CDR3 DNA sequence: TGTGCCAGCAGCTTCGGAGTAGCGGGACATGAGACCCAGTACTTC.

J is TRBJ1-5 and V is TRBV18, with D unresolved. The CDR3 contains 14 residues. V lost 0 bases, J lost 6 bases, and 9 bases lay in between. Germline V lookup: CDR1 KGHSH, CDR2 LQKENI. This chain's CDR3 is CASSPPGNGQPQHF. In nucleotides, the CDR3 is TGTGCCAGCTCACCACCAGGGAACGGTCAGCCCCAGCATTTT.

This chain links TRBV13 with TRBJ2-7, with D perhaps TRBD1 (6 bases). The length of the CDR3 is 14 residues. Trimming pared 5 bases from V and 6 bases from J, leaving 17 bases between. Per the germline V gene, CDR1 is PRHDT and CDR2 is FYEKMQ (reference sequence). The CDR3 reads CASSNTGPPGEQYF. CDR3 DNA sequence: TGTGCCAGCAGCAACACAGGGCCCCCTGGCGAGCAGTACTTC.

This clonotype was seen many times. The chain combines TRBV29-1 with TRBJ2-1; D is perhaps TRBD1 or TRBD2 (5 bases each). Trimming removed 4 bases from V and 4 bases from J, with 14 bases in between. The germline CDR1 and CDR2 sequences are SQVTM and ANQGSEA. This CDR3 region has 14 residues. In nucleotides, the CDR3 is TGCAGCGTTGTGGCTAGGGGACCATACAATGAGCAGTTCTTC. It encodes CSVVARGPYNEQFF.

The chain joins TRBV29-1 to TRBJ2-7; TRBD1 might be the D (5 bases). V was shortened by 6 bases and J by 6 bases, with 21 bases between the two germline ends. The CDR3 runs to 14 residues. The germline V gene encodes CDR1 SQVTM and CDR2 ANQGSEA. The CDR3 nucleotides are TGCAGCGTCCTTTCCAGCACCAGGGTAAGCGAGCAGTACTTC. Its translation is CSVLSSTRVSEQYF.

This clonotype was picked up many times. J is TRBJ2-1 and V is TRBV29-1, with a weak D call TRBD2 (7 bases). Trimming stripped 3 bases from V and 1 base from J, with 16 bases between. Per the germline V gene, CDR1 is SQVTM and CDR2 is ANQGSEA. This CDR3 is 16 amino acids long. This CDR3 reads CSVEGGGLRSYNEQFF. Written as DNA, the CDR3 is TGCAGCGTTGAGGGAGGGGGGCTTAGGTCCTACAATGAGCAGTTCTTC.

This clonotype was counted once. V gene TRBV13 combines with J gene TRBJ2-1, with D possibly TRBD1 on 6 matching bases. Germline V lookup: CDR1 PRHDT, CDR2 FYEKMQ (reference sequence). V was clipped by 5 bases and J by 5 bases, with 13 bases between them. CDR3 length equals 14 residues. CDR3 region: CASSALDRNNEQFF. In DNA form, the CDR3 reads TGTGCCAGCAGCGCCCTTGACAGGAACAATGAGCAGTTCTTC.

This sequence joins TRBV7-8 and TRBJ2-7; D is possibly TRBD2 (5 bases). Trimming left V 1 base short and J 4 bases short, with 14 bases between. There are 15 residues in the CDR3. The germline gives CDR1 SGHVS, CDR2 FQNEAQ. Here the CDR3 DNA reads TGTGCCAGCAGCTTAGTGGGAGCGCCCAAGTACGAGCAGTACTTC. The encoded protein is CASSLVGAPKYEQYF.

In its sample, this clonotype was seen many times. This chain joins TRBV4-1 and TRBJ2-7; the match to TRBD2 covers 7 bases. The V gene's germline CDR1 is MGHRA and CDR2 YSYEKL. Trimming cost V 0 bases and J 0 bases; bases outside gene matches: 5. The CDR3 has 16 amino acids. The CDR3 spells CASSQDLAESSYEQYF. CDR3 DNA: TGCGCCAGCAGCCAAGATCTAGCGGAAAGCTCCTACGAGCAGTACTTC.

The V and J genes are TRBV10-1 and TRBJ2-7; 7 bases line up with TRBD2. The V gene's germline CDR1 is WNHNN and CDR2 SYGVQD (reference sequence). The J segment lost 0 bases and the V segment lost 4 bases, leaving 6 bases of the junction unmatched. The CDR3 loop spans 15 amino acids. The CDR3 loop reads CASSAIAGSSYEQYF. As DNA, the CDR3 is TGCGCCAGCAGTGCTATAGCGGGCAGCTCCTACGAGCAGTACTTC.

In this sample, this clonotype turned up a few times. The chain combines TRBV7-2 with TRBJ2-1, with 13 positions matching TRBD2. CDR1 and CDR2 from the germline V gene are SGHTA and FQGNSA. Unmatched junction bases numbered 18, after V lost 0 bases and J lost 7 bases. The CDR3 covers 21 residues. The chain's CDR3 is CASSLARMGLAGKLEGNEQFF. The CDR3 region has the DNA TGTGCCAGCAGCTTAGCGAGGATGGGACTAGCGGGGAAATTGGAGGGGAATGAGCAGTTCTTC.

The chain links TRBV18 to TRBJ2-3, with D uncertain. The CDR3 runs to 14 residues. CDR1 and CDR2 from the germline V gene are KGHSH and LQKENI. V lost 3 bases and J lost 6, with 13 bases in between. The CDR3 sequence: CASSPPLNPDTQYF. Here the CDR3 DNA reads TGTGCCAGCTCACCGCCCCTCAACCCGGATACGCAGTATTTT.

This clonotype came up a few times. The rearrangement links TRBV3-1 to TRBJ2-2; 7 nucleotides match TRBD2. Trimming removed 4 bases from V and 3 bases from J; junction bases left unmatched: 11. Per the germline V gene, CDR1 is LGHDT and CDR2 is YNNKEL (reference sequence). The CDR3 loop spans 17 amino acids. CDR3 DNA: TGTGCCAGCAGCCCCTGGGTGGCTAGCGGATACACCGGGGAGCTGTTTTTT. Translated: CASSPWVASGYTGELFF.

This clonotype was counted only a few times. The chain uses TRBV15 and TRBJ2-3; D unclear. The CDR3 contains 16 residues. Germline CDR1 LNHNV, CDR2 YYDKDF (reference sequence). Trimming removed 3 bases from V and 0 bases from J, with 13 bases in between. The CDR3 region is CATSRLVETSTDTQYF. DNA for the CDR3: TGTGCCACCAGCAGGTTAGTCGAGACTAGCACAGATACGCAGTATTTT.

The rearrangement uses TRBV20-1 and TRBJ2-7; no definite D call. V shed 1 base and J shed 2 bases, with 9 bases lying between them. This CDR3 spans 13 amino acids. Germline V CDR1 and CDR2: DFQATT, SNEGSKA (reference sequence). The CDR3 bases are TGCAGTGCTAGAGGCGGCCCGACCTACGAGCAGTACTTC. As protein: CSARGGPTYEQYF.

The chain has TRBV29-1 and TRBJ2-1, with D unresolved. The germline V gene encodes CDR1 SQVTM and CDR2 ANQGSEA. With 0 bases removed from V and 4 bases from J, the gap between germline ends came to 4 bases. This CDR3 is 12 amino acids long. The CDR3 DNA sequence: TGCAGCGTTGAAGACAGATACAATGAGCAGTTCTTC. This sequence encodes CSVEDRYNEQFF.

The rearrangement links TRBV7-8 to TRBJ2-3; D gene uncertain. V lost 1 base and J 6 bases, leaving 14 bases between the germline ends. Per germline, CDR1 SGHVS and CDR2 FQNEAQ. The CDR3 has 15 amino acids. The CDR3 nucleotides read TGTGCCAGCAGCTTAGGGCTAGTTGGATGGGATACGCAGTATTTT. As protein: CASSLGLVGWDTQYF.

V is TRBV5-1 and J is TRBJ1-4; the match to TRBD1 covers 9 bases. The ends lost 1 base at V and 3 bases at J; junction bases unmatched: 4. CDR1 and CDR2 (germline): SGHRS, YFSETQ. The CDR3 consists of 16 residues. The chain's CDR3 is CASSLTGGSANEKLFF. As DNA, the CDR3 is TGCGCCAGCAGCTTGACAGGGGGCAGTGCTAATGAAAAACTGTTTTTT.

DNA for the CDR3: TGTGCCAGCAGCGTCACGGACGGGGCCCTCTACGAGCAGTACTTC. Encoded protein: CASSVTDGALYEQYF. The rearrangement uses TRBV9 and TRBJ2-7, with D perhaps TRBD1 or TRBD2 (5 bases each). CDR3 size: 15 residues. Trimming removed 2 bases from V and 3 bases from J, with 15 bases in between. Germline loops: CDR1 SGDLS, CDR2 YYNGEE.

Ten or more counts support this clonotype. The chain links TRBV4-3 to TRBJ2-1, with no clear D. This CDR3 is 15 amino acids long. Between the trimmed V and J ends, which lost 0 bases and 0 bases, there was a span of 6 bases. Looked up from germline, CDR1 is LGHNA and CDR2 is YSLEER. CDR3 residues: CASSQDRSSYNEQFF. CDR3 sequence (DNA): TGCGCCAGCAGCCAAGACAGGAGCTCCTACAATGAGCAGTTCTTC.

This clonotype was picked up many times. The chain is built from TRBV5-5 and TRBJ2-7, with D perhaps assigned TRBD1 or TRBD2 (5 bases each). The V and J ends lost 7 bases and 2 bases respectively, with 7 bases between them. CDR1 SGHKS and CDR2 YYEKEE come from the germline V gene (reference sequence). The CDR3 sequence is 11 residues long. CDR3 sequence reads: CASEGTYEQYF. The CDR3, as DNA: TGTGCCAGCGAGGGGACCTACGAGCAGTACTTC.

There are many counts of this clonotype. The chain carries TRBV20-1 and TRBJ2-7; 8 nucleotides match TRBD1. The CDR3 has 16 residues. Per the germline V gene, CDR1 is DFQATT and CDR2 is SNEGSKA (reference sequence). Trimming cost V 4 bases and J 0 bases; bases outside gene matches: 11. This CDR3 is CSANNLPGQGSYEQYF. For the CDR3, the DNA is TGCAGTGCTAACAACCTCCCCGGACAGGGCTCCTACGAGCAGTACTTC.

Comments on this clonotype: A much larger clonotype is one base distant, so this may be a read error. The chain joins TRBV9 to TRBJ2-1; TRBD2 agrees at 9 bases. Looked up from germline, CDR1 is SGDLS and CDR2 is YYNGEE. This CDR3 is built from 15 residues. Trimming took 5 bases from V and 0 from J; bases not matched to a gene: 3. The CDR3 sequence: CASSERGDSYNEQFF. The DNA for the CDR3 is TGTGCCAGCAGTGAGCGGGGGGACTCCTACAATGAGCAGTTCTTC.